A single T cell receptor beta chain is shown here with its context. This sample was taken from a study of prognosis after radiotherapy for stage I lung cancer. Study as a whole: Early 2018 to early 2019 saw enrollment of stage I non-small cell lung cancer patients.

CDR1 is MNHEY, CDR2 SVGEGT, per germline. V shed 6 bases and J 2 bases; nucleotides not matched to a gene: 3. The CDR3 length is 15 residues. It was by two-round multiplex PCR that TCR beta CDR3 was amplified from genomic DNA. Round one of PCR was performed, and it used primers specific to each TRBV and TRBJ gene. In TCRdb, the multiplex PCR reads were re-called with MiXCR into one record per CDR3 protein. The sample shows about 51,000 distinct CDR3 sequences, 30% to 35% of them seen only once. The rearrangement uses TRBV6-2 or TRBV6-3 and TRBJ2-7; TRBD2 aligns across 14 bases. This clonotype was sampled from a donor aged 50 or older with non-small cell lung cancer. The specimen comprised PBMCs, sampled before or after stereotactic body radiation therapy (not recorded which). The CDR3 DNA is TGTGCCAGCAGCAGGGGACTAGCGGGAGCCTACGAGCAGTACTTC. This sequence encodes CASSRGLAGAYEQYF.